This T cell receptor (beta chain) was captured in a study of T-cell memory formation after mild COVID-19. Study-level background: Each donor largely had its own TCR clusters. Study observations and caveats: Later expanders leaned toward CD4+, whereas clones contracting from day 15 to 85 were balanced CD4/CD8.

V was clipped by 0 bases and J by 7 bases; unmatched bases: 3. This CDR3 region has 15 residues. Germline assignment: CDR1 LGHNA and CDR2 YSLEER. This clonotype was detected only a few times. The antigen remains undetermined. Constant-segment primers were used for 5'RACE, and the resulting TCR alpha and TCR beta cDNA libraries carried sample barcodes and UMIs. TCRdb reprocessed the 5' RACE reads via MiXCR and lists one record per CDR3 protein. The sample records more than 250,000 distinct CDR3 sequences, roughly 18% being singletons. The source is a young man who had mild COVID-19 (a few samples of this study predate the infection). Cell type and time point are not known. Sequencing was carried out using PBMCs or a T cell subset sorted from them (not recorded which). This sequence joins TRBV4-3 and TRBJ2-3; 11 nucleotides align to TRBD2. CDR3 nucleotide sequence: TGCGCCAGCAGCCAAGAGGCTAGCGGGGGGTATACGCAGTATTTT. Its protein product is CASSQEASGGYTQYF.